The 16 T cell receptor beta chains listed next were all sequenced from one sample in a study of a mutant IDH1 vaccine in newly diagnosed glioma. Time point: week 11, during vaccination. Each vaccine dose was 300 ug of mutant IDH1 20-mer peptide, with topical imiquimod. Which antigens these TCRs recognize remains unknown. The data were produced by immunoSEQ multiplex PCR, yet TCRdb's version contains in-frame clones alone and is incomplete. The sample lists about 39,000 clones; about 80% were seen once. The sample consisted of peripheral blood mononuclear cells (PBMCs), taken from a glioma patient whose treatment included an IDH1 peptide vaccine. All receptors come from a young woman with glioma. Some clones in this sample may be carry-over from other donors' samples.

The chain has TRBV11-2 and TRBJ2-4; TRBD1 aligns across 7 bases. The CDR3 covers 14 residues. V lost 3 bases to trimming and J lost 4 bases; unmatched junction nucleotides: 3. Germline assignment: CDR1 SGHAT and CDR2 FQNNGV. In DNA form, the CDR3 reads TGTGCCAGCAGCTTCGGGACAGTAAAAAACATTCAGTACTTC. Its translation: CASSFGTVKNIQYF.

By sample fraction, this clone is medium-sized. The same CDR3 is also encoded by other DNA sequences in this sample. The chain couples TRBV19 to TRBJ1-1; possibly TRBD1 for D (6 bases). CDR1 is LNHDA, CDR2 SQIVND, per germline (reference sequence). Trimming pared 7 bases from V and 5 bases from J, leaving 8 bases between. The CDR3 is made up of 11 amino acids. CDR3 sequence: CASKGVTEAFF. The CDR3, as DNA: TGTGCCAGTAAGGGGGTTACTGAAGCTTTCTTT. Looking up the rest from reference TRBV19 and TRBJ1-1 gives the full variable domain: DGGITQSPKYLFRKEGQNVTLSCEQNLNHDAMYWYRQDPGQGLRLIYYSQIVNDFQKGDIAEGYSVSREKKESFPLTVTSAQKNPTAFYLCASKGVTEAFFGQGTRLTVV.

This chain joins TRBV11-3 and TRBJ2-6; D could derive from TRBD1 or TRBD2 (5 bases each). Germline CDR1 reads SGHNT; CDR2 reads YENEEA. The CDR3 loop spans 14 amino acids. The germline V and J ends were trimmed by 7 bases and 3 bases, with 10 bases remaining between them. The CDR3: CASNSGSGANVLTF. CDR3 in DNA: TGTGCCAGCAACTCAGGGAGTGGGGCCAACGTCCTGACTTTC.

This clone was detected a few times. The V gene is TRBV10-2, the J gene TRBJ1-1; 11 nucleotides line up with TRBD1. This CDR3 comprises 13 residues. The V and J ends lost 6 bases and 6 bases, in that order; junction bases with no gene match: 3. Germline loops: CDR1 WSHSY, CDR2 SAAADI. CDR3 bases: TGCGCCAGCAGACCGGGACAGGGGGCTGAAGCTTTCTTT. This encodes CASRPGQGAEAFF.

The chain employs TRBV10-3 and TRBJ1-5; tentative D call: TRBD1 (5 bases). The CDR3 has 16 residues. Germline CDR1 and CDR2: ENHRY and SYGVKD. The V and J ends lost 0 bases and 2 bases respectively, with 11 bases between them. This chain's CDR3 is CAISESGAFGNQPQHF. The CDR3 DNA reads TGTGCCATCAGTGAGTCTGGGGCATTTGGCAATCAGCCCCAGCATTTT.

The rearrangement uses TRBV19 and TRBJ1-2; D unclear. V was pared by 3 bases and J by 7 bases, with 24 bases between. This CDR3 comprises 17 residues. Germline CDR1 LNHDA, CDR2 SQIVND (reference sequence). DNA of the CDR3: TGTGCCAGTAGTATTAGTGGTGGAGGAGGGAGGTTGAGTGGCTACACCTTC. This codes for CASSISGGGGRLSGYTF.

CDR3 in amino acids: CASRVGGIGTEAFF. The CDR3 DNA reads as TGTGCCAGCAGGGTGGGAGGGATAGGCACTGAAGCTTTCTTT. The chain employs TRBV6-1 and TRBJ1-1; no reliable D call. V lost 6 bases, J lost 4 bases, and 15 bases lay in between. Germline CDR1 and CDR2: MNHNS and SASEGT. This CDR3 contains 14 residues.

This chain joins TRBV25-1 and TRBJ2-7; D call uncertain. The CDR3 has 14 residues. Germline CDR1 is MGHDK and CDR2 is SYGVNS. Between the trimmed V and J ends, which lost 2 bases and 1 base, there was a span of 9 bases. CDR3 protein: CASSERYRSYEQYF. The CDR3 DNA sequence: TGTGCCAGCAGTGAACGGTACAGATCCTACGAGCAGTACTTC.

This clone was counted a few times. The rearrangement joins TRBV2 to TRBJ2-7, with D possibly being TRBD1 (8 bases). This CDR3 has 14 residues. Deletions cut 3 bases from V and 5 bases from J, with 14 bases between. Looked up from germline, CDR1 is SNHLY and CDR2 is FYNNEI. The CDR3: CASSDQGAGDEQYF. CDR3 nucleotides: TGTGCCAGCAGTGATCAGGGGGCGGGGGACGAGCAGTACTTC.

DNA of the CDR3: TGTGCCAGTAGTATCGACGTGAGCTCTGGAAACACCATATATTTT. It encodes CASSIDVSSGNTIYF. The chain couples TRBV19 to TRBJ1-3; no clear D. CDR3 length: 15 amino acids. The V gene lost 3 bases and the J gene lost 0 bases, with 9 bases spanning the gap. Germline V CDR1 and CDR2: LNHDA, SQIVND (reference sequence).

V usage is TRBV13 and J usage is TRBJ2-7; 7 nucleotides align to TRBD2. This CDR3 spans 14 amino acids. V trimming: 0 bases; J trimming: 4 bases; junction bases outside the gene matches: 3. Germline V lookup: CDR1 PRHDT, CDR2 FYEKMQ (reference sequence). The CDR3 region is CASSLGRERYEQYF. The DNA of the CDR3 is TGTGCCAGCAGCTTAGGGCGGGAGCGTTACGAGCAGTACTTC. The whole variable domain, filled in from reference TRBV13 and TRBJ2-7, reads AAGVIQSPRHLIKEKRETATLKCYPIPRHDTVYWYQQGPGQDPQFLISFYEKMQSDKGSIPDRFSAQQFSDYHSELNMSSLELGDSALYFCASSLGRERYEQYFGPGTRLTVT.

This chain uses TRBV10-2 with TRBJ2-7; the D is unclear. V was cut by 2 bases and J by 6 bases, with 14 bases left in between. The CDR3 is 14 residues long. The germline V gene has CDR1 WSHSY and CDR2 SAAADI. This chain's CDR3 is CASSELGLQSEQYF. The DNA for the CDR3 is TGCGCCAGCAGTGAGCTGGGCTTGCAGTCCGAGCAGTACTTC.

About this clone itself: In the same sample, other DNA sequences code for this CDR3. CDR3 residues: CASSVGQDYGYTF. CDR3 bases: TGTGCCAGCAGCGTAGGTCAGGATTATGGCTACACCTTC. The rearrangement uses TRBV9 and TRBJ1-2, with D uncertain. With 0 bases removed from V and 5 bases from J, the gap between germline ends came to 8 bases. The CDR3 contains 13 residues. The germline V gene has CDR1 SGDLS and CDR2 YYNGEE.

This clone was recorded a few times. The rearrangement joins TRBV11-2 to TRBJ2-7; D is undetermined. The CDR3 is 12 residues long. The V gene's germline CDR1 is SGHAT and CDR2 FQNNGV. V was trimmed by 5 bases and J by 3 bases, leaving 8 bases between them. The CDR3 reads CASSLNVYEQYF. CDR3 sequence (DNA): TGTGCCAGCAGCCTAAACGTCTACGAGCAGTACTTC.

This chain links TRBV6-5 with TRBJ2-1, with 9 bases fitting TRBD1. Germline V gene sequence: CDR1 MNHEY, CDR2 SVGAGI. V was clipped by 6 bases and J by 8 bases; unmatched bases: 5. The CDR3 runs 13 residues. CDR3 loop: CASSKDRGHEQFF. The CDR3 DNA reads as TGTGCCAGCAGCAAGGACAGGGGCCATGAGCAGTTCTTC.

The rearrangement joins TRBV5-1 to TRBJ2-5, with 9 bases fitting TRBD2. The CDR3 has 17 residues. Germline V gene data show CDR1 as SGHRS and CDR2 as YFSETQ. J was trimmed by 2 bases and V by 4 bases; bases with no gene match: 12. CDR3 bases: TGCGCCAGCAGCCAGAAGACTAGCGGTAACCCGCAAGAGACCCAGTACTTC. Translated, it gives CASSQKTSGNPQETQYF. Based on the CDR3 plus reference TRBV5-1 and TRBJ2-5, the full variable domain is KAGVTQTPRYLIKTRGQQVTLSCSPISGHRSVSWYQQTPGQGLQFLFEYFSETQRNKGNFPGRFSGRQFSNSRSEMNVSTLELGDSALYLCASSQKTSGNPQETQYFGPGTRLLVL.